Below are 18 T cell receptor beta chains sequenced from a single sample in a study of blood T cell repertoires in COVID-19. TCRdb's copy holds only in-frame clones and misses some; the assay was immunoSEQ multiplex PCR. This table holds 20,000 to 30,000 clones, 86% found once. Sequencing was carried out using peripheral blood. These TCRs come from a man in his fifties or sixties with active COVID-19.

The CDR3 region has the DNA TGTGCCAGCAGCGACGGGACAACCTACAATGAGCAGTTCTTC. Protein sequence: CASSDGTTYNEQFF. The chain joins TRBV7-9 to TRBJ2-1, with a weak D call TRBD1 (6 bases). V was shortened by 5 bases and J by 2 bases, with 10 bases between the two germline ends. CDR1 is SEHNR and CDR2 is FQNEAQ in the germline V gene (reference sequence). The CDR3 sequence is 14 residues long.

The V call is TRBV6-2 or TRBV6-3, the J call TRBJ1-5; D remains ambiguous. Germline-derived CDR1 and CDR2 are MNHEY and SVGEGT. The CDR3 covers 12 residues. Trimming cost V 5 bases and J 7 bases, with 9 bases left between them. The CDR3 nucleotides are TGTGCCAGCAGTGAGGAGTACCAGCCCCAGCATTTT. It encodes CASSEEYQPQHF.

The V gene is TRBV12-5, the J gene TRBJ2-2; 8 bases match TRBD2. This CDR3 is 16 amino acids long. With V trimmed by 6 bases and J by 6 bases, 12 bases remained unmatched. From germline, CDR1 is LGHNT and CDR2 FRNRAP. The DNA of the CDR3 is TGTGCTAGTGGGAGCCGGACTAGCCGGGGGGCCGGGGAGCTGTTTTTT. Its protein is CASGSRTSRGAGELFF.

The sample holds a few counts of this clone. In DNA form, the CDR3 reads TGTGCCAGCAGCTTAGGCCGGACAGAATATCAGCCCCAGCATTTT. It translates to CASSLGRTEYQPQHF. This chain links TRBV7-8 with TRBJ1-5, with a possible D match to TRBD1 (6 bases). Germline-derived CDR1 and CDR2 are SGHVS and FQNEAQ. With 1 base removed from V and 5 bases from J, the gap between germline ends came to 12 bases. This CDR3 region has 15 residues.

The rearrangement links TRBV4-1 to TRBJ2-5, with TRBD1 matching 9 bases. CDR1 MGHRA and CDR2 YSYEKL come from the germline V gene. The CDR3 runs to 16 residues. V shed 6 bases and J 5 bases; nucleotides not matched to a gene: 13. Here the CDR3 reads CASRGQGSGPRETQYF. CDR3 in DNA: TGCGCCAGCAGAGGACAGGGGTCCGGACCAAGGGAGACCCAGTACTTC.

The chain joins TRBV27 to TRBJ2-7; TRBD2 agrees at 12 bases. The CDR3 sequence is 15 residues long. Losses at the gene ends were 5 bases for V and 0 bases for J; bases not matched to a gene: 2. Germline V gene lookup returns CDR1 MNHEY and CDR2 SMNVEV (reference sequence). CDR3 sequence: CASSKLAGGSYEQYF. The CDR3 DNA sequence: TGTGCCAGCAGTAAACTAGCGGGAGGCTCCTACGAGCAGTACTTC.

The genes are TRBV28 and TRBJ1-2, with a possible D match to TRBD1 (5 bases). Looked up from germline, CDR1 is MDHEN and CDR2 is SYDVKM. This CDR3 has 14 amino acids. Trimming left V 5 bases short and J 3 bases short, with 13 bases between. CDR3: CASSAPPRDYGYTF. Written as DNA, the CDR3 is TGTGCCAGCAGTGCCCCCCCCAGGGACTATGGCTACACCTTC.

The chain joins TRBV28 to TRBJ2-7; D unresolved. Trimming pared 4 bases from V and 4 bases from J, leaving 8 bases between. There are 12 residues in the CDR3. CDR1 and CDR2 (germline): MDHEN, SYDVKM. CDR3 coding DNA: TGTGCCAGCAGTTCCGAGGTGTACGAGCAGTACTTC. Translated: CASSSEVYEQYF.

The CDR3 sequence: CASSLSFSANGFF. CDR3 DNA: TGCGCCAGCAGCTTGTCATTTAGCGCTAATGGGTTCTTC. V is TRBV5-1 and J is TRBJ2-1; possible D gene TRBD2, 5 bases. Trimming pared 1 base from V and 15 bases from J, leaving 17 bases between. Per the germline V gene, CDR1 is SGHRS and CDR2 is YFSETQ. The CDR3 extends over 13 amino acids.

This rearrangement joins TRBV6-2 or TRBV6-3 to TRBJ2-7, with 7 bases that match TRBD2. J lost 5 bases, V lost 2 bases, and 6 bases had no gene match. The CDR3 has 14 amino acids. The germline gives CDR1 MNHEY, CDR2 SVGEGT. CDR3 residues: CASSYKREGNEQYF. DNA for the CDR3: TGTGCCAGCAGTTACAAGAGGGAGGGAAACGAGCAGTACTTC.

V usage is TRBV6-5 and J usage is TRBJ2-7; maybe TRBD1 (5 bases). V was shortened by 6 bases and J by 2 bases, with 8 bases between the two germline ends. The CDR3 spans 12 residues. CDR1 is MNHEY, CDR2 SVGAGI, per germline. The CDR3 bases are TGTGCCAGCAGAGGGGATCCCTACGAGCAGTACTTC. Encoded protein: CASRGDPYEQYF.

The chain couples TRBV19 to TRBJ2-7, with TRBD1 matching 7 bases. The CDR3 runs 14 residues. Germline lookup yields CDR1 LNHDA and CDR2 SQIVND (reference sequence). The trim removed 5 bases at V and 5 bases at J, leaving 9 bases unmatched. CDR3 DNA sequence: TGTGCCAGTAGTGCCATGACAGGGCTCCACGAGCAGTACTTC. It yields the protein CASSAMTGLHEQYF.

V and J are TRBV6-4 and TRBJ1-2; the match to TRBD1 covers 8 bases. From germline, CDR1 is MRHNA and CDR2 SNTAGT. Trimming removed 8 bases from V and 8 bases from J; junction bases left unmatched: 4. The CDR3 totals 11 residues. The CDR3 reads CASPQGEGYTF. The CDR3 bases are TGTGCCAGCCCACAGGGGGAGGGCTACACCTTC.

This clone was detected a few times. The chain has TRBV18 and TRBJ1-1; possibly TRBD1 for D (5 bases). In germline, CDR1 is KGHSH, CDR2 LQKENI. With 6 bases removed from V and 3 bases from J, the gap between germline ends came to 11 bases. The CDR3 is 13 amino acids. CDR3 protein: CASSQRQYTEAFF. CDR3 in DNA: TGTGCCAGCTCTCAAAGACAGTACACTGAAGCTTTCTTT.

The chain carries TRBV7-6 and TRBJ2-7, with 7 bases identical to TRBD1. V gave up 0 bases and J gave up 7 bases; unmatched junction bases: 12. Germline CDR1 SGHVS, CDR2 FNYEAQ. CDR3 length equals 16 residues. This CDR3 reads CASSLAGTAFIREQYF. The CDR3 DNA follows: TGTGCCAGCAGCTTAGCCGGGACAGCGTTCATACGTGAGCAGTACTTC.

The chain uses TRBV19 and TRBJ2-2; 10 bases align to TRBD2. CDR1 and CDR2 (germline): LNHDA, SQIVND (reference sequence). The CDR3 length is 15 residues. The V gene end was trimmed by 4 bases and the J gene end by 4 bases; junction bases not matched to a gene: 3. The DNA of the CDR3 is TGTGCCAGTAGTAGGGTAGCGGGGGGCACCGGGGAGCTGTTTTTT. It codes for CASSRVAGGTGELFF.

V gene TRBV5-1 combines with J gene TRBJ2-7; D remains ambiguous. Germline V gene data show CDR1 as SGHRS and CDR2 as YFSETQ. V was cut by 4 bases and J by 2 bases, with 10 bases left in between. This CDR3 is 13 amino acids long. CDR3 DNA: TGCGCCAGCAGCGTGTATGAGACCTACGAGCAGTACTTC. Translating it yields CASSVYETYEQYF.

This sequence joins TRBV7-7 and TRBJ2-5; 10 bases line up with TRBD2. The V gene end was trimmed by 1 base and the J gene end by 6 bases; junction bases not matched to a gene: 8. Germline V lookup: CDR1 SSHAT, CDR2 FNYEAQ (reference sequence). CDR3 length equals 16 residues. The CDR3 sequence: CASSLGASGSTKTQYF. CDR3 bases: TGTGCCAGCAGCTTAGGGGCTAGCGGGAGTACTAAGACCCAGTACTTC.